The entry below gives a single TCR beta chain sequence along with its context. These data come from a study of T cell responses to AZD1222 COVID-19 vaccine. This table comes from immunoSEQ multiplex PCR, and its TCRdb copy is limited to in-frame clones, with some not included. The table lists about 120,000 clones, 85% to 90% of them singletons. V was pared by 5 bases and J by 2 bases, with 13 bases between. This CDR3 has 14 residues. Germline loops: CDR1 MDHEN, CDR2 SYDVKM. The TCR originated in an adult in good health. The chain couples TRBV28 to TRBJ2-7; possibly TRBD1 for D (6 bases). The source was peripheral blood, collected on day 0 of AZD1222 vaccination. The CDR3 reads CASSLQGTAYEQYF. DNA of the CDR3: TGTGCCAGCAGTCTGCAGGGGACCGCCTACGAGCAGTACTTC.